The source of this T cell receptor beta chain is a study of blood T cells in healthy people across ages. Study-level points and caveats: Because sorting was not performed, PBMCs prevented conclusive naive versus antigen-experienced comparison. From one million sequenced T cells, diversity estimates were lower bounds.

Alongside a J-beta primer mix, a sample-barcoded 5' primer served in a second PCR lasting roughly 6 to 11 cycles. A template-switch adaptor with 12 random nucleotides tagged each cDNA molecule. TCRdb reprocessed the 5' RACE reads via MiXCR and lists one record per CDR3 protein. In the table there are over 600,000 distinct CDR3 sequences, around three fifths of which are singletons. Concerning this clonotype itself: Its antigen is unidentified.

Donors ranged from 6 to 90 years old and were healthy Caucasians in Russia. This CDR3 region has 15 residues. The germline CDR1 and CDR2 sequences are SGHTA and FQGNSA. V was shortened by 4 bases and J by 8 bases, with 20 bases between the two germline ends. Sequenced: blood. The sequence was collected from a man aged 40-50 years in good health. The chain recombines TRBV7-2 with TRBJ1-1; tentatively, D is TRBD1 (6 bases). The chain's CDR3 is CASSSLGGLFGEAFF. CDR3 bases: TGTGCCAGCAGCTCCCTAGGGGGGTTGTTTGGGGAAGCTTTCTTT.